This T cell receptor (beta chain) comes out of a study of blood T cells in healthy people across ages. Per the germline V gene, CDR1 is LGHNA and CDR2 is YSLEER. Unmatched junction bases numbered 7, after V lost 5 bases and J lost 0 bases. The CDR3 runs to 16 residues. A J-beta primer mix and a sample-barcoded 5' primer were used in a second PCR of roughly 6 to 12 cycles. TCRdb passed the 5' RACE reads through MiXCR, listing each CDR3 protein once. The repertoire consists of approximately 1,700,000 distinct CDR3 sequences, with about 39% occurring once and the leading ten covering around 23%. Sequenced material: blood. The source is a human donor in good health. The chain employs TRBV4-3 and TRBJ2-3; 8 bases fit TRBD1. CDR3 DNA: TGCGCCAGCAGCTACGCCGACAGGGGTAGCACAGATACGCAGTATTTT. Translation gives CASSYADRGSTDTQYF.